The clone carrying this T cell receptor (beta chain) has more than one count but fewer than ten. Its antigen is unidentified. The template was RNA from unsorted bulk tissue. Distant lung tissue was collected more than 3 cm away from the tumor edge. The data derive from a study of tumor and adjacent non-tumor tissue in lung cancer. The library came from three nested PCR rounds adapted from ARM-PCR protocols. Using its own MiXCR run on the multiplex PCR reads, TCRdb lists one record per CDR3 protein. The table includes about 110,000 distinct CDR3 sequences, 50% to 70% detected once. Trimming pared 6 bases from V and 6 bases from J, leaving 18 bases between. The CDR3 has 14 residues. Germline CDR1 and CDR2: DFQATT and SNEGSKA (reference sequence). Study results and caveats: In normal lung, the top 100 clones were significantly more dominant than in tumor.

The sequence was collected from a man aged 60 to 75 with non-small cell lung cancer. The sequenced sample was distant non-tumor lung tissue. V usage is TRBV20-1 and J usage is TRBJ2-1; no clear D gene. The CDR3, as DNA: TGCAGTGCCAAGACACCACTCGGAATCAATGAGCAGTTCTTC. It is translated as CSAKTPLGINEQFF.